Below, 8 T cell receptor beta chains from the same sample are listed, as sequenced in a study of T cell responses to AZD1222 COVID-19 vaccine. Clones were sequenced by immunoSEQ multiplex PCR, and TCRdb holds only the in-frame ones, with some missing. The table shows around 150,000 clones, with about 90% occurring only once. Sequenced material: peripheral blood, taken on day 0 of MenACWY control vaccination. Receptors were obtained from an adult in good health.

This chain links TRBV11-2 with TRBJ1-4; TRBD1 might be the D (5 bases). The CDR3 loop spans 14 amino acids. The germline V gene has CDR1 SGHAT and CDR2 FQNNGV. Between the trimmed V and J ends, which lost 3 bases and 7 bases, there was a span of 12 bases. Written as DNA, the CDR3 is TGTGCCAGCAGCTTGGCAGGGATCAGTGAAAAACTGTTTTTT. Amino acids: CASSLAGISEKLFF.

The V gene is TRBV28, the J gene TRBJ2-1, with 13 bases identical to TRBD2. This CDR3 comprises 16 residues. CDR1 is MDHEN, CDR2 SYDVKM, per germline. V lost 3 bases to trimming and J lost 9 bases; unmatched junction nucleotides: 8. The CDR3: CASSFPGLAGKGEQFF. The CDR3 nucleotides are TGTGCCAGCAGTTTCCCGGGACTAGCGGGAAAGGGTGAGCAGTTCTTC.

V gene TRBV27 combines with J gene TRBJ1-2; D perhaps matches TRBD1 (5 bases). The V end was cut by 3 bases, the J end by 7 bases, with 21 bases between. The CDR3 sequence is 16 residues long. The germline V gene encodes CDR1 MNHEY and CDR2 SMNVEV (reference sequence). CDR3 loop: CASSFQTRGRRSGYTF. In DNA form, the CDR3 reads TGTGCCAGCAGTTTCCAGACGAGGGGCCGGCGGTCTGGCTACACCTTC.

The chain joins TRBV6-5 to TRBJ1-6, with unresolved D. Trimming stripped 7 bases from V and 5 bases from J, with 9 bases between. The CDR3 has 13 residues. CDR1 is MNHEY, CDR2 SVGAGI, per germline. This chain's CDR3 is CASTSVDNSPLHF. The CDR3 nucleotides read TGTGCCAGCACCTCCGTGGATAATTCACCCCTCCACTTT.

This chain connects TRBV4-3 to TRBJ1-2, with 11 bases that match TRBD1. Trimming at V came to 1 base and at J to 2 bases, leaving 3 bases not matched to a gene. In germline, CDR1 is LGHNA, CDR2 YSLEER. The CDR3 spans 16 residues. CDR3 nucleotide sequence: TGCGCCAGCAGCCAAGGGGGGGACAGGGGGAACTATGGCTACACCTTC. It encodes CASSQGGDRGNYGYTF.

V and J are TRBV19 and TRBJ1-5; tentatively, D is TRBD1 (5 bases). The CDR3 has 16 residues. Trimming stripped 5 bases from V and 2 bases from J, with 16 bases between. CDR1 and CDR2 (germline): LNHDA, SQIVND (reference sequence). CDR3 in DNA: TGTGCCAGTAGTCCACCAAGGGGTAGCGGCAATCAGCCCCAGCATTTT. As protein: CASSPPRGSGNQPQHF.

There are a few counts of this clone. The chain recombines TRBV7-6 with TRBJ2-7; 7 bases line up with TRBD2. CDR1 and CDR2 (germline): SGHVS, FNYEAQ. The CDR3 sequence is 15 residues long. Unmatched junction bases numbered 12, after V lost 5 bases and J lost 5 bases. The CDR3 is CASSPRVREDDEQYF. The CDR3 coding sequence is TGTGCCAGCAGCCCCAGAGTCCGGGAGGACGACGAGCAGTACTTC.

CDR3 residues: CASSPGTSGWGRNIQYF. The CDR3 DNA follows: TGTGCCAGCAGCCCCGGGACTAGCGGGTGGGGGAGAAACATTCAGTACTTC. The J gene is TRBJ2-4, the V gene TRBV7-6, with TRBD2 matching 12 bases. Trimming cost V 5 bases and J 6 bases; bases outside gene matches: 11. The CDR3 contains 17 residues. CDR1 SGHVS and CDR2 FNYEAQ come from the germline V gene.